This paragraph reports one T cell receptor beta chain. The data are from a study of blood T cell repertoires in COVID-19. Study-wide context: Acute-phase and convalescent COVID-19 samples originated in the United States, Italy and Spain. Sources were T cells, B-cell-depleted T cells, or PBMCs; the material itself was cDNA or gDNA.

In the original analysis: Quantification of nucleated cells was approximated via reference gene primer amplification. Measured with immunoSEQ multiplex PCR; TCRdb has only the in-frame clones, and not every one. V, J and clone size were drawn from that table, and D and trimming were deduced from the DNA. The sample records about 210,000 clones, approximately 87% being singletons. The sequence was obtained from a woman between 70 and 85 years old with acute or convalescent COVID-19. The specimen was peripheral blood.

The CDR3 sequence: CAIKGGGETQYF. The CDR3 DNA reads as TGTGCCATCAAAGGGGGGGGAGAGACCCAGTACTTC. The chain uses TRBV10-3 and TRBJ2-5, with a tentative D call TRBD2 (7 bases). This CDR3 comprises 12 residues. Germline CDR1 and CDR2: ENHRY and SYGVKD. V dropped 7 bases and J dropped 4 bases, with 10 bases sitting between them.